This TCR beta chain stems from a study of blood T cell repertoires in COVID-19. This table comes from immunoSEQ multiplex PCR, and its TCRdb copy is limited to in-frame clones, with some not included. The sample has tens of thousands of clones, roughly 80% seen once. V dropped 0 bases and J dropped 7 bases, with 16 bases sitting between them. CDR1 is GTSNPN and CDR2 is SVGIG in the germline V gene (reference sequence). CDR3 length: 16 amino acids. The clonotype originates from a human donor in a cohort sampled during active COVID-19. Sequencing was carried out using peripheral blood. The V call is TRBV30, the J call TRBJ1-6, with D perhaps matching TRBD1 (6 bases). CDR3 amino acids: CAWSVGTPNGNSPLHF. The CDR3 nucleotides read TGTGCCTGGAGTGTAGGGACACCGAACGGGAATTCACCCCTCCACTTT. The whole variable domain, remainder taken from reference TRBV30 and TRBJ1-6, is SQTIHQWPATLVQPVGSPLSLECTVEGTSNPNLYWYRQAAGRGLQLLFYSVGIGQISSEVPQNLSASRPQDRQFILSSKKLLLSDSGFYLCAWSVGTPNGNSPLHFGNGTRLTVT.